Sequencing of this TCR beta chain was carried out in a study of blood T cell repertoires in COVID-19. For the study at large: Researchers got acute and convalescent COVID-19 samples from the United States, Italy and Spain.

In its sample, this clone was seen once. The CDR3 length is 15 residues. The germline V gene has CDR1 KGHSH and CDR2 LQKENI. The V end lost 3 bases, the J end lost 3 bases, and 12 bases lay between the germline ends. Authors' analysis steps: Scientists estimated how many nucleated cells there were by amplifying reference gene primers. Sequencing was performed with immunoSEQ multiplex PCR; in TCRdb, only in-frame clones are kept and a portion is missing. V and J calls and clone size are copied from that table; D and trimming were computed from the DNA. This sample yields 190,000 or so clones, of which about 95% are seen a single time; approximately 0.8% belongs to the top ten. Those enrolled in Seattle joined during active infection and were followed longitudinally afterward.

The sequenced material came from peripheral blood. This chain uses TRBV18 with TRBJ1-5; TRBD1 might be the D (6 bases). The sequence came from a man aged 30 to 39 with COVID-19, enrolled during active disease. The CDR3 DNA sequence: TGTGCCAGCTCACCTTCTGGACAGAACAATCAGCCCCAGCATTTT. Residues: CASSPSGQNNQPQHF.